What follows describes a single TCR beta chain. Its cognate antigen is unknown. The data derive from a study of CXCR3-negative and CXCR3-positive naive CD8 T cells. At the level of the study: Across all libraries, TRB reads numbered about 135 million, with about 1.5 +/- 0.3 million in each library.

Libraries of TRB cDNA were made by 5' RACE and carried UMIs. With the 5' RACE reads reprocessed, TCRdb shows one record per CDR3 protein and no DNA. The listing contains around 52,000 distinct CDR3 sequences. Per CD8+ T cell subset, triplicate sorts of fewer than 350,000 cells each were done. Points from the study as a whole: For naive cells, CXCR3-negative and CXCR3-positive subsets had similar TRBV-TRBJ usage; for memory cells, usage differed. Both naive subsets showed comparably high diversity, and memory CD8+ cells showed much lower diversity.

The sample was memory CD8+ T cells from blood. The source of this sequence is a human donor in good health. Some clones in this sample may be carry-over from other donors' samples.

CDR3 loop: CSVAETGDVQPQHF. V gene TRBV29-1 combines with J gene TRBJ1-5; with no DNA, the TCRdb D assignment of TRBD1 cannot be verified. This CDR3 has 14 amino acids. Germline lookup yields CDR1 SQVTM and CDR2 ANQGSEA.